The source of this T cell receptor (beta chain) is a study of neurological immune-mediated disorders. Regarding time point: longitudinal time-point 1 (baseline). TCRdb reprocessed the 5' RACE reads with MiXCR, giving one entry per CDR3 protein. The repertoire holds 64,000 or so distinct CDR3 sequences, with 10% to 13% as singletons. Trimming pared 0 bases from V and 5 bases from J, leaving 20 bases between. The CDR3 has 17 residues. The V gene's germline CDR1 is DFQATT and CDR2 SNEGSKA (reference sequence). The receptor comes from a young man in good health. The chain joins TRBV20-1 to TRBJ1-5; D is ambiguous. Sequencing input: PBMCs. DNA for the CDR3: TGCAGTGCTAGAGATCTCAAAACCTTACCGGGGTATCAGCCCCAGCATTTT. Protein: CSARDLKTLPGYQPQHF.